The 23 T cell receptor beta chains given below trace back to one sample, sequenced in a study of yellow fever vaccine responses in identical twins. TCRdb reanalysed the RT-PCR reads using MiXCR and keeps one entry per CDR3 protein. The data contain about 5,800 distinct CDR3 sequences, just over 65% of them singletons. This material consisted of T cells from blood (PBMCs), unsorted or a sorted subset (not recorded which), taken before or after yellow fever vaccination (not recorded which). Receptor source: a woman aged 18 to 35 who received the yellow fever vaccine.

This chain joins TRBV29-1 and TRBJ2-1; 7 bases match TRBD1. The CDR3 has 12 amino acids. CDR1 and CDR2 (germline): SQVTM, ANQGSEA. V dropped 6 bases and J dropped 6; count of bases not matched to a gene: 5. The CDR3 nucleotides read TGCAGCGTCCGGGACAGCCGCAATGAGCAGTTCTTC. Encoded protein: CSVRDSRNEQFF.

This clonotype was observed a handful of times. The chain carries TRBV6-1 and TRBJ2-7; 10 positions agree with TRBD1. The CDR3 has 18 amino acids. V lost 6 bases to trimming and J lost 2 bases; unmatched junction nucleotides: 16. CDR1 and CDR2 (germline): MNHNS, SASEGT. The CDR3 DNA is TGTGCCAGCAGAAGACAGGGGGCCTCCTTTAGTTTCGCCTACGAGCAGTACTTC. Its protein product is CASRRQGASFSFAYEQYF.

This clonotype was detected only once. The rearrangement links TRBV2 to TRBJ1-2, with 7 bases matching TRBD1. Germline V gene lookup returns CDR1 SNHLY and CDR2 FYNNEI. The CDR3 is 13 residues long. With 6 bases clipped from V and 2 bases from J, the junction kept 3 bases outside the gene matches. CDR3 coding DNA: TGTGCCAGCAGAGAGACAGGGAACTATGGCTACACCTTC. This translates into CASRETGNYGYTF.

This chain joins TRBV18 and TRBJ1-1; no clear D gene. CDR1 is KGHSH, CDR2 LQKENI, per germline. The CDR3 length is 15 residues. Trimming took off 4 bases at V and 3 bases at J, with 15 bases between the two ends. CDR3 region: CASSQTVGSDTEAFF. In DNA, the CDR3 is TGTGCCAGCTCACAGACGGTGGGGTCGGACACTGAAGCTTTCTTT.

The V call is TRBV20-1, the J call TRBJ1-4; TRBD1 agrees at 7 bases. Germline V gene data show CDR1 as DFQATT and CDR2 as SNEGSKA (reference sequence). The CDR3 runs to 13 residues. V was clipped by 5 bases and J by 4 bases; unmatched bases: 4. The CDR3 loop reads CSAQDRNNEKLFF. The CDR3 DNA reads TGCAGTGCTCAGGACAGGAATAATGAAAAACTGTTTTTT.

This chain uses TRBV29-1 with TRBJ1-5, with a weak D call TRBD1 (6 bases). The CDR3 runs 13 residues. The germline V gene encodes CDR1 SQVTM and CDR2 ANQGSEA. The V and J ends lost 2 bases and 7 bases respectively, with 12 bases between them. The CDR3 protein is CSVELGAGQPQHF. The DNA for the CDR3 is TGCAGCGTTGAATTGGGGGCGGGCCAGCCCCAGCATTTT.

This chain joins TRBV5-4 and TRBJ2-2; no clear D gene. Per germline, CDR1 SGHNT and CDR2 YYREEE (reference sequence). There are 13 residues in the CDR3. V lost 2 bases and J 4 bases, leaving 6 bases between the germline ends. CDR3 sequence: CASSFDLTGELFF. The CDR3 nucleotides read TGTGCCAGCAGCTTCGACCTCACCGGGGAGCTGTTTTTT. Full variable domain (missing parts from reference TRBV5-4 and TRBJ2-2): ETGVTQSPTHLIKTRGQQVTLRCSSQSGHNTVSWYQQALGQGPQFIFQYYREEENGRGNFPPRFSGLQFPNYSSELNVNALELDDSALYLCASSFDLTGELFFGEGSRLTVL.

The genes are TRBV28 and TRBJ2-4, with 7 bases fitting TRBD1. V was clipped by 6 bases and J by 0 bases; unmatched bases: 8. Germline-derived CDR1 and CDR2 are MDHEN and SYDVKM. CDR3 size: 16 residues. CDR3 residues: CASSRPGTVAKNIQYF. The CDR3 DNA reads as TGTGCCAGCAGCCGTCCCGGGACAGTAGCCAAAAACATTCAGTACTTC.

The chain joins TRBV15 to TRBJ1-2; D is unclear. The CDR3 has 16 amino acids. Trimming pared 0 bases from V and 1 base from J, leaving 12 bases between. The germline V gene has CDR1 LNHNV and CDR2 YYDKDF (reference sequence). The CDR3 bases are TGTGCCACCAGCAGAGACCGGGAAGGTCTTAACTATGGCTACACCTTC. Translating gives CATSRDREGLNYGYTF. Full variable domain (rest looked up from reference TRBV15 and TRBJ1-2): DAMVIQNPRYQVTQFGKPVTLSCSQTLNHNVMYWYQQKSSQAPKLLFHYYDKDFNNEADTPDNFQSRRPNTSFCFLDIRSPGLGDTAMYLCATSRDREGLNYGYTFGSGTRLTVV.

This clonotype was counted between two and nine times. The chain combines TRBV13 with TRBJ2-3, with 7 bases matching TRBD1. The length of the CDR3 is 14 residues. Germline trimming cut 5 bases from V and 4 bases from J; bases unmatched to any gene: 6. Germline-derived CDR1 and CDR2 are PRHDT and FYEKMQ (reference sequence). CDR3 coding DNA: TGTGCCAGCAGCAGACGACAGGGCGCAGATACGCAGTATTTT. As protein: CASSRRQGADTQYF.

This clonotype showed up just a few times. The rearrangement links TRBV29-1 to TRBJ2-6, with TRBD1 matching 9 bases. CDR1 and CDR2 from the germline V gene are SQVTM and ANQGSEA. The CDR3 is made up of 17 amino acids. V was pared by 5 bases and J by 0 bases, with 8 bases of the junction left unmatched. The CDR3 sequence: CSVQPGQGSSGANVLTF. The CDR3 DNA reads TGCAGCGTTCAACCGGGACAGGGAAGCTCTGGGGCCAACGTCCTGACTTTC.

The chain joins TRBV10-3 to TRBJ1-1; 7 positions agree with TRBD1. V gave up 0 bases and J gave up 2 bases; unmatched junction bases: 9. The CDR3 extends over 17 amino acids. Germline values: CDR1 ENHRY, CDR2 SYGVKD. The CDR3 DNA reads TGTGCCATCAGTGAGTCGGGGAGTGCAGGGGGTAACACTGAAGCTTTCTTT. This translates into CAISESGSAGGNTEAFF.

The CDR3 reads CASSQAGTPDYYEQYF. As DNA, the CDR3 is TGCGCCAGCAGCCAAGCGGGGACACCGGACTATTACGAGCAGTACTTC. This chain connects TRBV4-3 to TRBJ2-7; D may correspond to TRBD1 or TRBD2 (6 bases each). Germline V gives CDR1 LGHNA, CDR2 YSLEER. Trimming took 1 base from V and 4 from J, leaving 17 bases between them. CDR3 length: 16 amino acids.

This clonotype was recorded once. The chain combines TRBV7-3 with TRBJ2-1, with D perhaps matching TRBD2 (5 bases). The CDR3 is made up of 13 amino acids. CDR1 and CDR2 (germline): SGHTA, FQGTGA. The ends were cut back, 6 bases at V and 9 bases at J, with 15 bases in the middle. The CDR3 loop reads CASRRTGRGEQFF. The CDR3 DNA is TGTGCCAGCAGGAGGACTGGCCGCGGTGAGCAGTTCTTC.

The chain carries TRBV10-3 and TRBJ2-1; 10 bases align to TRBD2. V lost 2 bases and J lost 6; bases outside the gene matches: 7. The germline CDR1 and CDR2 sequences are ENHRY and SYGVKD. This CDR3 region has 16 residues. CDR3 in DNA: TGTGCCATCAGTGAGGGAGCGGGAGGGCCTGTCAATGAGCAGTTCTTC. Protein product: CAISEGAGGPVNEQFF.

The chain links TRBV28 to TRBJ1-6; unclear D gene. Trimming removed 2 bases from V and 7 bases from J, with 18 bases in between. Germline lookup yields CDR1 MDHEN and CDR2 SYDVKM. This CDR3 comprises 17 residues. CDR3 nucleotide sequence: TGTGCCAGCAGTTTACTCCCCGGGCAGAAAGAAAATTCACCCCTCCACTTT. Translating gives CASSLLPGQKENSPLHF.

This chain joins TRBV2 and TRBJ2-7; a possible D gene is TRBD2 (6 bases). Trimming removed 3 bases at V and 2 bases at J, with 11 bases between. The CDR3 consists of 14 residues. Germline values: CDR1 SNHLY, CDR2 FYNNEI. This CDR3 is CASSERGAPYEQYF. The DNA of the CDR3 is TGTGCCAGCAGTGAGCGGGGTGCCCCCTACGAGCAGTACTTC.

This clonotype was recorded a few times. J is TRBJ2-7 and V is TRBV11-3, with TRBD1 matching 7 bases. The CDR3 loop spans 15 amino acids. Germline CDR1 SGHNT, CDR2 YENEEA. Trimming cost V 5 bases and J 3 bases; bases outside gene matches: 10. CDR3 DNA sequence: TGTGCCAGCAGCCAGTACCCGGGACAGTTCTACGAGCAGTACTTC. Protein sequence: CASSQYPGQFYEQYF.

The chain employs TRBV29-1 and TRBJ2-5; unclear D gene. The CDR3 sequence is 13 residues long. The ends were cut back, 5 bases at V and 5 bases at J, with 15 bases in the middle. Looked up from germline, CDR1 is SQVTM and CDR2 is ANQGSEA. The CDR3 bases are TGCAGCGTTTATGGGCGTAACGAGGAGACCCAGTACTTC. Protein: CSVYGRNEETQYF.

This sequence joins TRBV14 and TRBJ2-7; D remains unclear. The CDR3 contains 11 residues. Trimming stripped 0 bases from V and 9 bases from J, with 6 bases between. Germline lookup yields CDR1 SGHDN and CDR2 FVKESK. The CDR3 DNA reads TGTGCCAGCAGCCAAGATCGACGGCAGTACTTC. Amino acids: CASSQDRRQYF. The full variable domain, rest sourced from reference TRBV14 and TRBJ2-7, is EAGVTQFPSHSVIEKGQTVTLRCDPISGHDNLYWYRRVMGKEIKFLLHFVKESKQDESGMPNNRFLAERTGGTYSTLKVQPAELEDSGVYFCASSQDRRQYFGPGTRLTVT.

This chain joins TRBV29-1 and TRBJ2-5, with TRBD2 matching 12 bases. V lost 6 bases, J lost 2 bases, and 7 bases stayed unmatched. The CDR3 has 15 amino acids. Per the germline V gene, CDR1 is SQVTM and CDR2 is ANQGSEA. CDR3 nucleotides: TGCAGCGTGGCCGGGACTAGCGGGTTTCAAGAGACCCAGTACTTC. This translates into CSVAGTSGFQETQYF.

The chain carries TRBV29-1 and TRBJ2-7; D is undetermined. The germline gives CDR1 SQVTM, CDR2 ANQGSEA. V dropped 6 bases and J dropped 3 bases, with 9 bases sitting between them. The length of the CDR3 is 11 residues. CDR3 sequence (DNA): TGCAGCGTAGTCTCGGGCTACGAGCAGTACTTC. Protein product: CSVVSGYEQYF.

This clonotype was seen a handful of times. The gene calls are TRBV7-6 and TRBJ2-1, with 12 bases matching TRBD2. This CDR3 comprises 16 residues. Germline CDR1 and CDR2: SGHVS and FNYEAQ. Unmatched junction bases numbered 2, after V lost 0 bases and J lost 5 bases. The CDR3, as DNA: TGTGCCAGCAGCTTAGCCGGGACTAGCGGGCACAATGAGCAGTTCTTC. This codes for CASSLAGTSGHNEQFF.